The 5 T cell receptor beta chains in this list originate from one sample, sequenced in a study of T cell clonality in common variable immunodeficiency. TCRdb keeps only in-frame clones here, not all; method: immunoSEQ multiplex PCR. This repertoire lists about 81,000 clones without singletons; 0.8% sits in the top ten. Sequencing was done on a sample of peripheral blood mononuclear cells. All receptors come from a person aged 18 to 75 in good health.

This clone occurred many times. The read ends 3 residues early relative to the CDR3; the germline J gene fills the gap. V gene TRBV19 combines with J gene TRBJ1-3, with 7 bases lining up with TRBD1. The germline V gene has CDR1 LNHDA and CDR2 SQIVND (reference sequence). V lost 6 bases, J lost 0 bases, and 2 bases stayed unmatched. The length of the CDR3 is 14 residues. CDR3 in amino acids: CASRTGSSGNTIYF. The sequenced part of the CDR3 DNA is TGTGCCAGTAGGACAGGGTCCTCTGGAAACACC.

The table lists this clone with many counts. CDR3 bases read: TGTGCCAGCAGCCCTAGCGGTCGCTGGGATACG. This translates into CASSPSGRWDT. The full CDR3 reads CASSPSGRWDTQYF. The J gene is TRBJ2-3, the V gene TRBV28, with 7 bases lining up with TRBD2. The CDR3 end lies 3 residues beyond the end of the read and is filled in from the germline J gene. Germline values: CDR1 MDHEN, CDR2 SYDVKM. The CDR3 has 14 amino acids. Losses at the gene ends were 6 bases for V and 6 bases for J; bases not matched to a gene: 9.

This clone has more than one count but fewer than ten. The read stops 3 residues short of the end of the CDR3; the missing end is completed from the germline J gene. The rearrangement uses TRBV27 and TRBJ2-7, with D possibly being TRBD1 (5 bases). Trimming shortened V by 2 bases and J by 4 bases, and 9 bases separated the two germline ends. The CDR3 has 13 amino acids. Germline CDR1 and CDR2: MNHEY and SMNVEV (reference sequence). CDR3 DNA (partial): TGTGCCAGCAGTTTACTGGCAGGGTACGAG. Its protein product is CASSLLAGYE. The whole CDR3 region reads CASSLLAGYEQYF.

This clone was seen at least ten times. The observed sequence ends 3 residues before the CDR3 terminus, with the missing tail filled in from the germline J gene. The rearrangement links TRBV20-1 to TRBJ1-1; tentatively, D is TRBD1 (5 bases). The CDR3 contains 13 residues. V was pared by 1 base and J by 3 bases, with 9 bases between. The germline CDR1 and CDR2 sequences are DFQATT and SNEGSKA (reference sequence). The CDR3 reads CSARVLGDTEAFF. Incomplete CDR3 DNA: TGCAGTGCTAGAGTCCTAGGGGACACTGAA.

At least ten counts were recorded for this clone. The CDR3 is cut off 3 residues early in the read; its end comes from the germline J gene. The genes are TRBV7-2 and TRBJ2-5; TRBD1 might be the D (6 bases). This CDR3 region has 11 residues. CDR1 SGHTA and CDR2 FQGNSA come from the germline V gene. With 11 bases removed from V and 2 bases from J, the gap between germline ends came to 9 bases. The CDR3 bases that were read are TGTGCCGGGGGCGGTCAAGAGACC. Its translation is CAGGGQET. The complete CDR3 protein is CAGGGQETQYF.